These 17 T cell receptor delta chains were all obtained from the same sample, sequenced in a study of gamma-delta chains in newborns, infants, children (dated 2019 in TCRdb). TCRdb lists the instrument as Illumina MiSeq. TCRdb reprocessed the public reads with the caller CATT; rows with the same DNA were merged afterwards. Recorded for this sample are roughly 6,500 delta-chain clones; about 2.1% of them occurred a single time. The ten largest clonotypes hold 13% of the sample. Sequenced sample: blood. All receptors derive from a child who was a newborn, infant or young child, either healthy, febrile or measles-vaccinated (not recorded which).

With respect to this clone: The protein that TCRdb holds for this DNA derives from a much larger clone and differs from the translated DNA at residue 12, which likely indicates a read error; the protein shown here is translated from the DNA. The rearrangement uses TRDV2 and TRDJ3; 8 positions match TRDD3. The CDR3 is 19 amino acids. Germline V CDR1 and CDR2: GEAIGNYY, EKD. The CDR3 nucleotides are TGTGCCTGTGACACGATCCGGGGATACAGCTCCCGGGACACCCGACAGATGTTTTTC. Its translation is CACDTIRGYSSRDTRQMFF.

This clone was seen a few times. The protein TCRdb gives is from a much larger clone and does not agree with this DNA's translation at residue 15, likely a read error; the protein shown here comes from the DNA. Written as DNA, the CDR3 is TGTGCCTGTGACTCTCTTACTGGGGGATACAACGCCGATAAACCCATCTTT. Residues: CACDSLTGGYNADKPIF. J is TRDJ1 and V is TRDV2; 12 bases align to TRDD3. CDR1 and CDR2 from the germline V gene are GEAIGNYY and EKD. The CDR3 spans 17 residues.

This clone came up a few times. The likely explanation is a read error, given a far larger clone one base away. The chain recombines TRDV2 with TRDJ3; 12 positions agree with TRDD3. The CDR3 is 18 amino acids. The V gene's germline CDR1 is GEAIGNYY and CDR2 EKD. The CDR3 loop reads CACDSTGGYSWDTRQVFF. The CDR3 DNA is TGTGCCTGTGACAGTACTGGGGGATACTCCTGGGACACCCGACAGGTGTTTTTC.

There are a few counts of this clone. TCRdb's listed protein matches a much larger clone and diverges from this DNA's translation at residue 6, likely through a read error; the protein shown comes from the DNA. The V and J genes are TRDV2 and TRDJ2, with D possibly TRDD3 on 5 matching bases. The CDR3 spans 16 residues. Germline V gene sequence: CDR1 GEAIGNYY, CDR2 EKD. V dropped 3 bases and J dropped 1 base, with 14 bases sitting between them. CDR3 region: CACDPPGGLLTAQLFF. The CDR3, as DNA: TGTGCCTGTGACCCACCGGGGGGCCTTTTGACAGCACAACTCTTCTTT.

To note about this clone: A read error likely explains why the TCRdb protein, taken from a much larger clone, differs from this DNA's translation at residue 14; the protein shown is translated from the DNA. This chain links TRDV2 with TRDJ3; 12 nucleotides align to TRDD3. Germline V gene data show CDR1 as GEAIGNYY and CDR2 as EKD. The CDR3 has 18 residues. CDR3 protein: CACDKILGDTWDTQQMFF. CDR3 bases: TGTGCCTGTGACAAAATACTGGGGGATACCTGGGACACCCAACAGATGTTTTTC.

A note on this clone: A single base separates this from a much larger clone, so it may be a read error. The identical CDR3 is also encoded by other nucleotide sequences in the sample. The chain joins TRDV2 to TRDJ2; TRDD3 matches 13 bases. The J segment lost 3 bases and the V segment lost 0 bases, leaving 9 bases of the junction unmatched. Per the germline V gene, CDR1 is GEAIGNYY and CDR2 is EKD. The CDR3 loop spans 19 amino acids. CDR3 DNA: TGTGCCTGTGACACCGTACTGGGGGATACGCCCCCTCTGACAGCACAACTCTTCTTT. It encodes CACDTVLGDTPPLTAQLFF.

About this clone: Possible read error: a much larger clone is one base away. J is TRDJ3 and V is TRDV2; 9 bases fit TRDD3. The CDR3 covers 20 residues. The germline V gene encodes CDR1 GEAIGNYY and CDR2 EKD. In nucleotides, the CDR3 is TGTGCCTGTGACACCGTACTGGGGGACCTTAGCTCCCGGGACACCCGACAGATGTTTTTC. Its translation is CACDTVLGDLSSRDTRQMFF.

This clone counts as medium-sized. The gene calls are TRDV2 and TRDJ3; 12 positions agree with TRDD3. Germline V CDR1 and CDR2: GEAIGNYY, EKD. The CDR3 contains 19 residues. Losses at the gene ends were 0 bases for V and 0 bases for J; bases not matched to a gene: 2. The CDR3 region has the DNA TGTGCCTGTGACACCCTGGGGGATACGAGCTCCTGGGACACCCGACAGATGTTTTTC. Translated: CACDTLGDTSSWDTRQMFF.

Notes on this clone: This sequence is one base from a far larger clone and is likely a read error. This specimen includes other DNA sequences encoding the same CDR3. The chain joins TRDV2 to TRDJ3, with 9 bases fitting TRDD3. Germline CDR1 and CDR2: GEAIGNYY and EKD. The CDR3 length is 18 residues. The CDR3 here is CACDTVLGDSWDTRQMFF. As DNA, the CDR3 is TGTGCCTGCGACACCGTGCTGGGGGATTCCTGGGACACCCGACAGATGTTTTTC.

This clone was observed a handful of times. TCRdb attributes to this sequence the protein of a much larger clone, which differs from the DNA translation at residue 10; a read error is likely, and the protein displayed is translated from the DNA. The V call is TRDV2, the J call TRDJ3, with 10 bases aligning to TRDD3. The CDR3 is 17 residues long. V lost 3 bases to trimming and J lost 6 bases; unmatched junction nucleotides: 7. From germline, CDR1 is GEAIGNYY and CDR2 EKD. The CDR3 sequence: CACDATGGFLDTRQMFF. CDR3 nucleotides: TGTGCCTGTGACGCTACTGGGGGATTTTTGGACACCCGACAGATGTTTTTC.

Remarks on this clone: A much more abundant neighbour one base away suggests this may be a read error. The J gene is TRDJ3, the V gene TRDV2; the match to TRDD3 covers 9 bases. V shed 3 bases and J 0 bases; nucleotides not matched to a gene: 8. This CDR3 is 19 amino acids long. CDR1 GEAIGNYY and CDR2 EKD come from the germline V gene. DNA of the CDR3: TGTGCCTGTGACGCCCTGGGGGATGCGAGCTCCTGGGACACCCGACAGATGTTTTTC. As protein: CACDALGDASSWDTRQMFF.

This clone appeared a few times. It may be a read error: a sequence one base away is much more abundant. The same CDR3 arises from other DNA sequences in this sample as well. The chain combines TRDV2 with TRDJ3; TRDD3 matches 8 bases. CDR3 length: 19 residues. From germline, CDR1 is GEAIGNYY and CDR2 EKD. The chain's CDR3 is CACDTVWGTRSWDTRQMFF. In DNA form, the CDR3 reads TGCGCCTGTGACACCGTCTGGGGGACCCGTTCCTGGGACACCCGACAGATGTTTTTC.

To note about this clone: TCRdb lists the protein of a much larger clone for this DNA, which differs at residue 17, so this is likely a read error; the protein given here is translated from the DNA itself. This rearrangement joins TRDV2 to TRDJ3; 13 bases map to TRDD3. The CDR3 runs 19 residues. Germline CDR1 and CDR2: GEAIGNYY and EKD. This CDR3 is CACDTLGDTPSWDTRQTFF. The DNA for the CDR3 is TGTGCCTGTGACACACTGGGGGATACGCCCTCCTGGGACACCCGACAGACGTTTTTC.

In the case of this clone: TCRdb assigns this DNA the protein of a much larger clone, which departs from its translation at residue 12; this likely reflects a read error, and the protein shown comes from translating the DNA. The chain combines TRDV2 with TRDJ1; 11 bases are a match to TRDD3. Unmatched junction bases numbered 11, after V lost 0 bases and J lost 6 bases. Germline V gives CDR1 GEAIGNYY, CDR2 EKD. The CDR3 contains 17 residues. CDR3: CACDTVMGDTRTNKLIF. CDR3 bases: TGTGCCTGTGACACCGTTATGGGGGATACGCGGACGAATAAACTCATCTTT.

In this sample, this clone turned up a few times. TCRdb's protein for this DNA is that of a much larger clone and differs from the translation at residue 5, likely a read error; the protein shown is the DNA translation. CDR3 nucleotides: TGTGCCTGTGACGCCGGGGATACGCGCTCCTGGGACACCCGACAGATGTTTTTC. It codes for CACDAGDTRSWDTRQMFF. The rearrangement links TRDV2 to TRDJ3; TRDD3 aligns across 9 bases. Germline CDR1 GEAIGNYY, CDR2 EKD. The length of the CDR3 is 18 residues. J was trimmed by 0 bases and V by 3 bases; bases with no gene match: 5.

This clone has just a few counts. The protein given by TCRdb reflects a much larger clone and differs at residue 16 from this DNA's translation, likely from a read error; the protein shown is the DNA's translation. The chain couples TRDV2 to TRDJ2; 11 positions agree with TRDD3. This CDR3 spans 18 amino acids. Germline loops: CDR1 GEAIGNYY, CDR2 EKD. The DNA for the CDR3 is TGTGCCTGTGACACCGTGGATGGGGGATACGCCCGTCCAGCACAACCCTTCTTT. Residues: CACDTVDGGYARPAQPFF.

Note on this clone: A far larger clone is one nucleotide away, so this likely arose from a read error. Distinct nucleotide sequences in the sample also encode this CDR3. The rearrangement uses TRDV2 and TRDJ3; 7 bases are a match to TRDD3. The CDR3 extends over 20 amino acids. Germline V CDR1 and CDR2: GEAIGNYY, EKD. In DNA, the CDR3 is TGTGCTTGTGACACAGCCTTTGGGGGAGCGAGCTCCTGGGACACCCGACAGATGTTTTTC. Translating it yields CACDTAFGGASSWDTRQMFF.